This T cell receptor beta chain was identified during a study of CD8 T cells in ankylosing spondylitis. This clonotype appeared a few times. Its antigen remains unknown. Quantitative 5'-RACE was performed with molecular barcodes, and it yielded the TCR beta libraries. TCRdb re-called the 5' RACE reads with MiXCR, one entry per CDR3 protein. The sample holds around 220,000 distinct CDR3 sequences, around 20% seen once. General study results and limits: Within ankylosing spondylitis blood, a TCR beta motif made up of seven to nine highly homologous variants appeared to be characteristic. In the blood and synovial fluid of reactive arthritis, some motif variants had been previously reported. Reportedly, disease-linked clones are significantly enriched in ankylosing spondylitis patients' matched synovial fluid.

Sequenced: blood, either unsorted or a sorted T cell fraction (not recorded which). The sequence was obtained from a male donor with ankylosing spondylitis.

The CDR3 DNA is TGTGCCACCAGCAGAGATTGGAGGAGTGGGCGGGGGGAAGACAATGAGCAGTTCTTC. Protein product: CATSRDWRSGRGEDNEQFF. The chain joins TRBV15 to TRBJ2-1; 8 positions agree with TRBD2. J lost 5 bases, V lost 0 bases, and 15 bases had no gene match. Germline V gene sequence: CDR1 LNHNV, CDR2 YYDKDF (reference sequence). This CDR3 is 19 amino acids long.